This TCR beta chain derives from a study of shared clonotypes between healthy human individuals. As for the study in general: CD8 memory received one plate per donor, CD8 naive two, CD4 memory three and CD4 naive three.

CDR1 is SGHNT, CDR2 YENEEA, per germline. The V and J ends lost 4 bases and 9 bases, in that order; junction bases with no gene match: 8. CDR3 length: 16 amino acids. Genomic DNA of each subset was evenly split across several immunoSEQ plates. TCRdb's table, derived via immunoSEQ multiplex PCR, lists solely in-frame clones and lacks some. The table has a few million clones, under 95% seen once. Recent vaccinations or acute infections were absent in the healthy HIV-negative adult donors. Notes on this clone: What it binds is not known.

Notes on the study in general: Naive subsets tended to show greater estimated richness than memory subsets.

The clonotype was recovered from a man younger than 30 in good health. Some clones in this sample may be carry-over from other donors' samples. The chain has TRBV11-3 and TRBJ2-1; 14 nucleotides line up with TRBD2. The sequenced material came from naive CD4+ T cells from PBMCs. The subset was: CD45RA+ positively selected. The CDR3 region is CASSSGLAGVVPEQFF. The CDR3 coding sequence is TGTGCCAGCAGCTCGGGACTAGCGGGAGTGGTACCTGAGCAGTTCTTC.